Listed here are 12 T cell receptor beta chains from one sample, sequenced in a study of cytomegalovirus exposure and HLA in healthy donors. Amplification used 60 Vbeta primers and 13 Jbeta primers. Clones were sequenced by immunoSEQ multiplex PCR, and TCRdb holds only the in-frame ones, with some missing. Of 130,000 or so clones in the sample, roughly 77% were seen once. What was sequenced was PBMCs. Receptors were obtained from a young man in good health and CMV-seronegative.

The chain couples TRBV10-3 to TRBJ1-6; no firm D call. The CDR3 runs 12 residues. The germline gives CDR1 ENHRY, CDR2 SYGVKD. Trimming took 8 bases from V and 10 from J, leaving 12 bases between them. CDR3 in DNA: TGTGCCATCCGAGACGGGGAATCACCCCTCCACTTT. Its protein product is CAIRDGESPLHF.

There are a few counts of this clone. The chain combines TRBV10-2 with TRBJ2-1; 11 bases align to TRBD2. The CDR3 is 13 residues long. The V gene's germline CDR1 is WSHSY and CDR2 SAAADI. Trimming removed 6 bases from V and 7 bases from J; junction bases left unmatched: 2. CDR3 in DNA: TGCGCCAGCAGACTAGCGGGGGTGAATGAGCAGTTCTTC. This translates into CASRLAGVNEQFF.

The rearrangement uses TRBV13 and TRBJ1-2; no reliable D call. The CDR3 consists of 12 residues. The V gene lost 5 bases and the J gene lost 8 bases, with 12 bases spanning the gap. Germline loops: CDR1 PRHDT, CDR2 FYEKMQ (reference sequence). This CDR3 is CASSPNAAGYTF. Written as DNA, the CDR3 is TGTGCCAGCAGCCCCAATGCCGCGGGCTACACCTTC.

CDR3: CASSADWGEQYF. The DNA for the CDR3 is TGTGCCAGCAGTGCCGACTGGGGGGAGCAGTACTTC. The V call is TRBV6-1, the J call TRBJ2-5, with a possible D match to TRBD2 (6 bases). Trimming stripped 4 bases from V and 11 bases from J, with 14 bases between. This CDR3 region has 12 residues. Per germline, CDR1 MNHNS and CDR2 SASEGT.

CDR3 DNA: TGTGCCAGCAGCTTCCCCAACTCTGGAAACACCATATATTTT. It is translated as CASSFPNSGNTIYF. This chain connects TRBV7-6 to TRBJ1-3; D not certain. This CDR3 region has 14 residues. Germline values: CDR1 SGHVS, CDR2 FNYEAQ. Trimming stripped 3 bases from V and 0 bases from J, with 6 bases between.

The J gene is TRBJ2-1, the V gene TRBV7-2, with 8 bases identical to TRBD1. Germline V gene data show CDR1 as SGHTA and CDR2 as FQGNSA. Trimming took 1 base from V and 8 from J; bases not matched to a gene: 4. The CDR3 has 14 amino acids. CDR3 sequence: CASSLGTGSHEQFF. The CDR3 coding sequence is TGTGCCAGCAGCTTAGGGACAGGGTCCCATGAGCAGTTCTTC.

The chain carries TRBV9 and TRBJ1-2, with D possibly being TRBD1 (6 bases). CDR3 length equals 12 residues. CDR1 is SGDLS and CDR2 is YYNGEE in the germline V gene. The V end lost 3 bases, the J end lost 5 bases, and 8 bases lay between the germline ends. This CDR3 reads CASSATGYGYTF. DNA for the CDR3: TGTGCCAGCAGCGCTACAGGGTATGGCTACACCTTC.

CDR3: CASSLALGAWTEAFF. DNA for the CDR3: TGTGCCAGCAGCTTAGCCCTGGGGGCCTGGACTGAAGCTTTCTTT. The rearrangement links TRBV7-2 to TRBJ1-1; tentatively, D is TRBD1 (6 bases). The CDR3 extends over 15 amino acids. The ends were cut back, 0 bases at V and 5 bases at J, with 13 bases in the middle. Germline-derived CDR1 and CDR2 are SGHTA and FQGNSA.

This clone was counted only a few times. The chain combines TRBV19 with TRBJ1-1; D might be TRBD1 (6 bases). The CDR3 is 13 amino acids. Germline loops: CDR1 LNHDA, CDR2 SQIVND (reference sequence). V was shortened by 7 bases and J by 0 bases, with 9 bases between the two germline ends. This CDR3 reads CASTQGMNTEAFF. In DNA, the CDR3 is TGTGCCAGTACCCAGGGGATGAACACTGAAGCTTTCTTT.

This clone was seen just once. The chain carries TRBV10-1 and TRBJ2-5; TRBD2 matches at 11 bases. The germline V gene encodes CDR1 WNHNN and CDR2 SYGVQD (reference sequence). The CDR3 contains 16 residues. Trimming removed 3 bases from V and 5 bases from J; junction bases left unmatched: 8. In DNA form, the CDR3 reads TGCGCCAGCAGTGACCTTCTAGCGGGGGGATACGAGACCCAGTACTTC. Amino acid sequence: CASSDLLAGGYETQYF.

V is TRBV6-5 and J is TRBJ1-6, with 8 bases that match TRBD1. Germline V lookup: CDR1 MNHEY, CDR2 SVGAGI. Trimming cost V 6 bases and J 7 bases; bases outside gene matches: 5. The CDR3 has 14 residues. The CDR3 sequence is CASRLGTGNSPLHF. The CDR3 DNA reads TGTGCCAGCAGACTCGGGACAGGAAATTCACCCCTCCACTTT.

The chain joins TRBV5-1 to TRBJ1-1; a possible D gene is TRBD1 (5 bases). The V and J ends lost 2 bases and 4 bases respectively, with 15 bases between them. This CDR3 is 15 amino acids long. The germline gives CDR1 SGHRS, CDR2 YFSETQ. The CDR3 reads CASSFITGGGTEAFF. CDR3 nucleotide sequence: TGCGCCAGCAGCTTTATTACGGGGGGAGGCACTGAAGCTTTCTTT. The full variable domain, in which reference TRBV5-1 and TRBJ1-1 provide the parts outside the CDR3, is KAGVTQTPRYLIKTRGQQVTLSCSPISGHRSVSWYQQTPGQGLQFLFEYFSETQRNKGNFPGRFSGRQFSNSRSEMNVSTLELGDSALYLCASSFITGGGTEAFFGQGTRLTVV.